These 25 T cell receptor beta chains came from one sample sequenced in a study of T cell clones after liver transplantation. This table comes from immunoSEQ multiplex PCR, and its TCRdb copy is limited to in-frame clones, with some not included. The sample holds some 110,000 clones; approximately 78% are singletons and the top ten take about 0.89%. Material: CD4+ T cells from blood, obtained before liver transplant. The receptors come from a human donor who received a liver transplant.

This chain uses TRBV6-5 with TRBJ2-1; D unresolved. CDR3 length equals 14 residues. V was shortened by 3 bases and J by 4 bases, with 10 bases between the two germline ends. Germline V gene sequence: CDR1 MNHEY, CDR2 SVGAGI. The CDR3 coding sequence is TGTGCCAGCAGTTATGAAGGCTTATACAATGAGCAGTTCTTC. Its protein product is CASSYEGLYNEQFF.

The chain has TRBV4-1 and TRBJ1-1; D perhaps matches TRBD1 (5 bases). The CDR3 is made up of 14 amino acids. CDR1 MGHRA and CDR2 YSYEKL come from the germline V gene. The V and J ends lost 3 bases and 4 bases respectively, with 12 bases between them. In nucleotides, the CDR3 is TGCGCCAGCAGCCACGACAGAGGGGCCACTGAAGCTTTCTTT. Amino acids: CASSHDRGATEAFF.

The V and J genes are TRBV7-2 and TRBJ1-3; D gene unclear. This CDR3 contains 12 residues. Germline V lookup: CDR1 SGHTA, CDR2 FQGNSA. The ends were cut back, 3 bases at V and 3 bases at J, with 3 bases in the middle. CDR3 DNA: TGTGCCAGCAGCTTCAGTGGAAACACCATATATTTT. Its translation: CASSFSGNTIYF. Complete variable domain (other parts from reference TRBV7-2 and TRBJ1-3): GAGVSQSPSNKVTEKGKDVELRCDPISGHTALYWYRQSLGQGLEFLIYFQGNSAPDKSGLPSDRFSAERTGGSVSTLTIQRTQQEDSAVYLCASSFSGNTIYFGEGSWLTVV.

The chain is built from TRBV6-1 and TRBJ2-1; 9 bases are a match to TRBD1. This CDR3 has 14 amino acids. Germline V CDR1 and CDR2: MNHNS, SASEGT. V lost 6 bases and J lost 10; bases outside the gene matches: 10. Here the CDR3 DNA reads TGTGCCAGCAGGCCGTTAGGGACAGGGAGGGAGCAGTTCTTC. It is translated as CASRPLGTGREQFF.

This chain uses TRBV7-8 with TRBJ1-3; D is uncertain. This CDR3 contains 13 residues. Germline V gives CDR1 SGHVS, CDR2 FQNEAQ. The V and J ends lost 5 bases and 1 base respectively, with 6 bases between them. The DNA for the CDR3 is TGTGCCAGCAGCCTCGTGTCTGGAAACACCATATATTTT. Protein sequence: CASSLVSGNTIYF.

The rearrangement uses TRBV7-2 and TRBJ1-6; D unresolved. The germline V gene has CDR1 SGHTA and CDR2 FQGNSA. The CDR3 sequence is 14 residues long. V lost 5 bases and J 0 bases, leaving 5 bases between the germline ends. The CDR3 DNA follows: TGTGCCAGCAGCCGGGACTCCTATAATTCACCCCTCCACTTT. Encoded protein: CASSRDSYNSPLHF.

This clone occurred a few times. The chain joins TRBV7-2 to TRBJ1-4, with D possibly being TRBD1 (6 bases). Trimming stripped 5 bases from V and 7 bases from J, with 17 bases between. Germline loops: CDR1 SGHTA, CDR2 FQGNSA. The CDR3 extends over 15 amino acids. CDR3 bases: TGTGCCAGCAGCGAGAGCGGGGGGCATGGTGAAAAACTGTTTTTT. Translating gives CASSESGGHGEKLFF. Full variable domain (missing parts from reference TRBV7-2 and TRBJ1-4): GAGVSQSPSNKVTEKGKDVELRCDPISGHTALYWYRQSLGQGLEFLIYFQGNSAPDKSGLPSDRFSAERTGGSVSTLTIQRTQQEDSAVYLCASSESGGHGEKLFFGSGTQLSVL.

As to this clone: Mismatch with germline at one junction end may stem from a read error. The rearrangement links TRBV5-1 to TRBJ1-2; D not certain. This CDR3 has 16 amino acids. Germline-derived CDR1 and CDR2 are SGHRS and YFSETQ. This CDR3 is CASTLGLQGWNYGYTF. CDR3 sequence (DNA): TGCGCCAGCACCTTGGGGTTACAAGGGTGGAACTATGGCTACACCTTC.

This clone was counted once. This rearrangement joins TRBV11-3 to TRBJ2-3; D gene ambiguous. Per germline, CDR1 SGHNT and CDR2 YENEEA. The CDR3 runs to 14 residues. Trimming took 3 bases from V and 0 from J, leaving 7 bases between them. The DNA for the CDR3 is TGTGCCAGCAGCTTGGGCCCTAGCACAGATACGCAGTATTTT. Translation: CASSLGPSTDTQYF.

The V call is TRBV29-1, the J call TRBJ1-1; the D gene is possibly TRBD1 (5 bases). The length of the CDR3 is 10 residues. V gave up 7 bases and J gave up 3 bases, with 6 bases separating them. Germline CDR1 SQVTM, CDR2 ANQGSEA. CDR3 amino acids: CSAGDTEAFF. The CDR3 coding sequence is TGCAGCGCGGGGGACACTGAAGCTTTCTTT.

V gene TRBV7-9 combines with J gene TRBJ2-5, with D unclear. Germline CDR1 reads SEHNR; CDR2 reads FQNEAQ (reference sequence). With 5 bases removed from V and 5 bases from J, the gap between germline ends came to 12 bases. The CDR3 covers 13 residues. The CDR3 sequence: CASSLSGRETQYF. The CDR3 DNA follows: TGTGCCAGCAGCCTAAGTGGTCGGGAGACCCAGTACTTC.

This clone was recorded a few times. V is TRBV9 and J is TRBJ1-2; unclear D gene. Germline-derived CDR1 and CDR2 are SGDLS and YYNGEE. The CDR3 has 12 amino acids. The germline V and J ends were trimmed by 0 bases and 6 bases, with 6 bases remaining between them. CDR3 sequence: CASSVVNDGYTF. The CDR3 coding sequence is TGTGCCAGCAGCGTAGTTAATGATGGCTACACCTTC.

CDR3 bases: TGTGCCAGCAGCGTAGTATCCCTAGCGCGTTACAATGAGCAGTTCTTC. This sequence encodes CASSVVSLARYNEQFF. The chain combines TRBV9 with TRBJ2-1; perhaps TRBD2 as D (6 bases). V was trimmed by 0 bases and J by 4 bases, leaving 14 bases between them. There are 16 residues in the CDR3. CDR1 is SGDLS, CDR2 YYNGEE, per germline. The variable domain in full, completed from reference TRBV9 and TRBJ2-1, reads DSGVTQTPKHLITATGQRVTLRCSPRSGDLSVYWYQQSLDQGLQFLIQYYNGEERAKGNILERFSAQQFPDLHSELNLSSLELGDSALYFCASSVVSLARYNEQFFGPGTRLTVL.

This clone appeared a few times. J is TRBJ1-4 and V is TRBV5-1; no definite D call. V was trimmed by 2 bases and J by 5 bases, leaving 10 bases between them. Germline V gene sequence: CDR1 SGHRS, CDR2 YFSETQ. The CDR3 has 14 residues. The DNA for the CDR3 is TGCGCCAGCAGCTTAGGGATCACGAATGAAAAACTGTTTTTT. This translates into CASSLGITNEKLFF.

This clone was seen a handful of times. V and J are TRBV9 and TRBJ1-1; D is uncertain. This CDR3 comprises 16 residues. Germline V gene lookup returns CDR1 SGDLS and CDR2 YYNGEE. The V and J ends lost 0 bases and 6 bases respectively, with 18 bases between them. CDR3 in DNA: TGTGCCAGCAGCGTAGCTAAAGGAGGGAATCTGGCTGAAGCTTTCTTT. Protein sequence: CASSVAKGGNLAEAFF.

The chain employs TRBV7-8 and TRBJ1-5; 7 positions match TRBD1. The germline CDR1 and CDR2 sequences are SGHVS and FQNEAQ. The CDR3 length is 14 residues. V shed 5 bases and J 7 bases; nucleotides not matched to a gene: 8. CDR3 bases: TGTGCCAGCAGCCCCCTTGAAGGGGGCCAGCCCCAGCATTTT. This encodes CASSPLEGGQPQHF. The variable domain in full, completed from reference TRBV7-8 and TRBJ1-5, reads GAGVSQSPRYKVAKRGQDVALRCDPISGHVSLFWYQQALGQGPEFLTYFQNEAQLDKSGLPSDRFFAERPEGSVSTLKIQRTQQEDSAVYLCASSPLEGGQPQHFGDGTRLSIL.

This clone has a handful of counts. The CDR3 is CASSRASGLYEQYF. CDR3 in DNA: TGTGCCAGCAGTAGGGCTAGCGGACTATACGAGCAGTACTTC. The V gene is TRBV2, the J gene TRBJ2-7; 7 positions match TRBD2. Germline V gene lookup returns CDR1 SNHLY and CDR2 FYNNEI. V lost 5 bases, J lost 4 bases, and 8 bases stayed unmatched. The CDR3 totals 14 residues.

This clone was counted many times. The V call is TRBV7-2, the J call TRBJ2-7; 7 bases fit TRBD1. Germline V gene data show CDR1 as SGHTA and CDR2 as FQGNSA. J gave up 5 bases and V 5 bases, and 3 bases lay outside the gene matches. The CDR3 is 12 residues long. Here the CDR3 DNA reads TGTGCCAGCAGCAAGCAGGGGGACGAGCAGTACTTC. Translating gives CASSKQGDEQYF.

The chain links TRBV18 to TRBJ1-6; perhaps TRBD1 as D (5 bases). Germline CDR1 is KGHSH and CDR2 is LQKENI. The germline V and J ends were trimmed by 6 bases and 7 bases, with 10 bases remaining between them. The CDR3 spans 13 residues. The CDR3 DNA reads TGTGCCAGCTCGGGGTCAGGGAATTCACCCCTCCACTTT. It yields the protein CASSGSGNSPLHF.

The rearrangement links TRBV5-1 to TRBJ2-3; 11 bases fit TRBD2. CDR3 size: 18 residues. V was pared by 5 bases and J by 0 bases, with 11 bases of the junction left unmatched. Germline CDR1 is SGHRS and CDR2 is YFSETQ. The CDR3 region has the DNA TGCGCCAGCAGGCTCCTAGCGGGGGGACCCACTAGCACAGATACGCAGTATTTT. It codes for CASRLLAGGPTSTDTQYF.

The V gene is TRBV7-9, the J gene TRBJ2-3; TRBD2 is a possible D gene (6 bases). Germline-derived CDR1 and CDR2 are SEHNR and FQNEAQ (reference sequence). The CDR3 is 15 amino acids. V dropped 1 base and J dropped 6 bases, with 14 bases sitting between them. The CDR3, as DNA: TGTGCCAGCAGCTTAGGGAGGGGCCCGACGGATACGCAGTATTTT. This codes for CASSLGRGPTDTQYF.

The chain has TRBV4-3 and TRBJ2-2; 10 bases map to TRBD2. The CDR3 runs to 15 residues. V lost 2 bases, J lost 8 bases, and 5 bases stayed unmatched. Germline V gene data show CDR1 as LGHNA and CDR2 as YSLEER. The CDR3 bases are TGCGCCAGCAGCCAATTGCTAGCGGGGGAGGGGGAGCTGTTTTTT. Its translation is CASSQLLAGEGELFF.

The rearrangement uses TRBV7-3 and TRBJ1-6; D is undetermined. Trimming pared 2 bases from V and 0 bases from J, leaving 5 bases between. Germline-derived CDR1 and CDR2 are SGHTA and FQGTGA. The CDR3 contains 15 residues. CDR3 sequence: CASSLQGSYNSPLHF. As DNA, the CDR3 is TGTGCCAGCAGCTTACAAGGCTCCTATAATTCACCCCTCCACTTT.

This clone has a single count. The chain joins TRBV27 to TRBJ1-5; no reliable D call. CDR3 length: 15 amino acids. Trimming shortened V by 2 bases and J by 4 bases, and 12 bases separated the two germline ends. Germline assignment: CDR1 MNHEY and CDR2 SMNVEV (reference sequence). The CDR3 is CASSLRLGSNQPQHF. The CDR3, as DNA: TGTGCCAGCAGTTTAAGGTTAGGCAGTAATCAGCCCCAGCATTTT.

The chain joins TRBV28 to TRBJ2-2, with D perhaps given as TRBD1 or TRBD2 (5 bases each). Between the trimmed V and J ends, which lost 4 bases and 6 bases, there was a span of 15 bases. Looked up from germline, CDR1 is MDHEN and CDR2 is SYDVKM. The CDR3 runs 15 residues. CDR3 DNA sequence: TGTGCCAGCAGTTATACCGTCGGGGACGCCGGGGAGCTGTTTTTT. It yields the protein CASSYTVGDAGELFF.